Reported below is one T cell receptor (beta chain). Genomic DNA was extracted from every available blood leukocyte. Some clones are missing from TCRdb's copy, which holds only in-frame ones; the method was immunoSEQ multiplex PCR. This table holds 46,000 or so clones, more than 85% found once. This record belongs to a study of human thymus T cells. The CDR3 sequence is 15 residues long. J lost 0 bases, V lost 5 bases, and 4 bases had no gene match. Germline CDR1 is KGHSH and CDR2 is LQKENI. The chain carries TRBV18 and TRBJ1-2; TRBD1 aligns across 9 bases. The sequenced sample was blood. The receptor's source is a girl less than two years old with a congenital heart defect but otherwise immunologically healthy. For the CDR3, the DNA is TGTGCCAGCTCAGGGGGACAGGGCCCTAACTATGGCTACACCTTC. Its protein product is CASSGGQGPNYGYTF.